Below, 24 T cell receptor beta chains from the same sample are listed, as sequenced in a study of a mutant IDH1 vaccine in newly diagnosed glioma. Repertoires were generated with immunoSEQ multiplex PCR, while TCRdb's copy carries only in-frame clones and drops some. The data contain just over 60,000 clones, 75% to 90% of them seen just once; the ten biggest clones take up around 4.1%. These TCRs are of unknown antigen specificity. The time point is: week 47, end of study. A 20-mer mutant IDH1 peptide at 300 ug was injected subcutaneously with topical imiquimod. The starting material was PBMCs, obtained from a glioma patient whose treatment included an IDH1 peptide vaccine. The receptors derive from a young man with glioma.

This clone was seen only once. The DNA for the CDR3 is TGTGCCAGCAGTTACTCGAGACGGCTAGGTCGGTACGAGCAGTACTTC. Its protein product is CASSYSRRLGRYEQYF. The gene calls are TRBV6-5 and TRBJ2-7; D unclear. The CDR3 contains 16 residues. Germline V gene lookup returns CDR1 MNHEY and CDR2 SVGAGI. With 0 bases removed from V and 4 bases from J, the gap between germline ends came to 16 bases.

This sequence joins TRBV5-1 and TRBJ2-5; D is perhaps TRBD2 (6 bases). Trimming shortened V by 0 bases and J by 5 bases, and 11 bases separated the two germline ends. Germline-derived CDR1 and CDR2 are SGHRS and YFSETQ. The CDR3 consists of 14 residues. CDR3 loop: CASSLELADETQYF. CDR3 in DNA: TGCGCCAGCAGCTTGGAACTAGCTGATGAGACCCAGTACTTC.

The chain is built from TRBV15 and TRBJ1-1; D is undetermined. The length of the CDR3 is 14 residues. V gave up 4 bases and J gave up 5 bases, with 14 bases separating them. CDR1 LNHNV and CDR2 YYDKDF come from the germline V gene (reference sequence). CDR3 bases: TGTGCCACCAGCACTCGGCGGGTAGGGACTGAAGCTTTCTTT. It translates to CATSTRRVGTEAFF. The whole variable domain, filled in from reference TRBV15 and TRBJ1-1, reads DAMVIQNPRYQVTQFGKPVTLSCSQTLNHNVMYWYQQKSSQAPKLLFHYYDKDFNNEADTPDNFQSRRPNTSFCFLDIRSPGLGDTAMYLCATSTRRVGTEAFFGQGTRLTVV.

The gene calls are TRBV4-1 and TRBJ1-2; the D gene is possibly TRBD1 (5 bases). The germline V and J ends were trimmed by 3 bases and 2 bases, with 10 bases remaining between them. Germline loops: CDR1 MGHRA, CDR2 YSYEKL. The CDR3 extends over 14 amino acids. As DNA, the CDR3 is TGCGCCAGCAGCCAGGGGCAGACCAACTATGGCTACACCTTC. It yields the protein CASSQGQTNYGYTF.

CDR3 in amino acids: CASSGGAAETQYF. The CDR3 DNA sequence: TGCGCCAGCAGCGGGGGGGCCGCAGAGACCCAGTACTTC. The chain joins TRBV5-1 to TRBJ2-5, with D maybe TRBD2 (7 bases). The CDR3 is 13 residues long. V lost 4 bases to trimming and J lost 4 bases, with 11 bases between them. Germline V gives CDR1 SGHRS, CDR2 YFSETQ.

This rearrangement joins TRBV19 to TRBJ2-1, with a weak D call TRBD1 (6 bases). CDR1 and CDR2 (germline): LNHDA, SQIVND (reference sequence). The CDR3 loop spans 13 amino acids. The ends were cut back, 5 bases at V and 4 bases at J, with 9 bases in the middle. CDR3 residues: CASSGGGYNEQFF. Here the CDR3 DNA reads TGTGCCAGTAGTGGGGGCGGATACAATGAGCAGTTCTTC.

This chain uses TRBV18 with TRBJ1-1; 7 positions agree with TRBD1. Trimming cost V 2 bases and J 0 bases; bases outside gene matches: 9. Per germline, CDR1 KGHSH and CDR2 LQKENI. The CDR3 is made up of 17 amino acids. The CDR3 reads CASSPKRAGGMNTEAFF. CDR3 sequence (DNA): TGTGCCAGCTCACCAAAGAGGGCAGGGGGTATGAACACTGAAGCTTTCTTT.

V gene TRBV27 combines with J gene TRBJ1-6; D gene uncertain. Trimming removed 2 bases at V and 5 bases at J, with 10 bases between. Germline CDR1 and CDR2: MNHEY and SMNVEV (reference sequence). The CDR3 is made up of 15 amino acids. This CDR3 reads CASSLGGRHNSPLHF. DNA of the CDR3: TGTGCCAGCAGTTTAGGAGGGAGGCATAATTCACCCCTCCACTTT.

The chain has TRBV14 and TRBJ2-1; D not certain. The CDR3 consists of 14 residues. The V gene lost 1 base and the J gene lost 4 bases, with 8 bases spanning the gap. Germline V lookup: CDR1 SGHDN, CDR2 FVKESK. DNA for the CDR3: TGTGCCAGCAGCCAAGTTGGGCGTTACAATGAGCAGTTCTTC. Protein sequence: CASSQVGRYNEQFF.

This chain joins TRBV7-8 and TRBJ1-1, with D perhaps TRBD1 (5 bases). The CDR3 consists of 15 residues. The ends were cut back, 2 bases at V and 6 bases at J, with 16 bases in the middle. CDR1 and CDR2 from the germline V gene are SGHVS and FQNEAQ. CDR3 nucleotide sequence: TGTGCCAGCAGCTTAAGGGGACCCTTAGGGGCTGAAGCTTTCTTT. It codes for CASSLRGPLGAEAFF.

The genes are TRBV15 and TRBJ2-3; 8 nucleotides agree with TRBD2. This CDR3 region has 14 residues. Germline V gene lookup returns CDR1 LNHNV and CDR2 YYDKDF (reference sequence). V shed 8 bases, J shed 5 bases, and the junction held 9 bases outside the gene matches. CDR3 DNA: TGTGCCACCGCAGTGGGACTAGGGGTAGATACGCAGTATTTT. Protein product: CATAVGLGVDTQYF.

The CDR3 is CASSLITSPTQGETQYF. The CDR3 bases are TGTGCCAGCAGCTTAATAACTAGCCCCACTCAGGGAGAGACCCAGTACTTC. The rearrangement uses TRBV7-6 and TRBJ2-5, with D possibly matching TRBD2 (6 bases). Germline CDR1 reads SGHVS; CDR2 reads FNYEAQ. V was trimmed by 2 bases and J by 4 bases, leaving 20 bases between them. This CDR3 comprises 17 residues.

V and J are TRBV4-2 and TRBJ2-7; 9 nucleotides agree with TRBD2. The CDR3 runs to 19 residues. The germline gives CDR1 LGHNA, CDR2 YNFKEQ. V shed 2 bases, J shed 2 bases, and the junction held 16 bases outside the gene matches. The CDR3 loop reads CASSQPDQGRRGGPYEQYF. In nucleotides, the CDR3 is TGTGCCAGCAGCCAACCCGACCAGGGGAGGCGGGGGGGCCCCTACGAGCAGTACTTC.

V is TRBV27 and J is TRBJ2-5; 9 nucleotides align to TRBD1. The J segment lost 4 bases and the V segment lost 1 base, leaving 7 bases of the junction unmatched. Germline V gene data show CDR1 as MNHEY and CDR2 as SMNVEV (reference sequence). The CDR3 length is 16 residues. CDR3 amino acids: CASSLFYRGLGETQYF. The CDR3 region has the DNA TGTGCCAGCAGTTTATTTTACAGGGGGCTGGGAGAGACCCAGTACTTC.

J is TRBJ2-5 and V is TRBV2, with D possibly being TRBD1 (6 bases). CDR1 is SNHLY, CDR2 FYNNEI, per germline. This CDR3 comprises 15 residues. The V and J ends lost 3 bases and 0 bases respectively, with 11 bases between them. CDR3 coding DNA: TGTGCCAGCAGTGATGACAGGACTCACCAAGAGACCCAGTACTTC. This sequence encodes CASSDDRTHQETQYF.

This clone was found many times. V is TRBV21-1 and J is TRBJ1-5. TRBV21-1 is described as a pseudogene. The CDR3 is 16 residues long. The CDR3: CASSENYRGRYQPQHF. Here the CDR3 DNA reads TGTGCCAGCAGCGAGAACTACAGAGGGAGATATCAGCCCCAGCATTTT.

The rearrangement joins TRBV7-8 to TRBJ1-2, with D unresolved. V lost 2 bases to trimming and J lost 2 bases, with 12 bases between them. Looked up from germline, CDR1 is SGHVS and CDR2 is FQNEAQ. The CDR3 consists of 15 residues. The CDR3 region is CASSLFRQRNYGYTF. The DNA of the CDR3 is TGTGCCAGCAGCTTATTTAGACAACGAAACTATGGCTACACCTTC.

The chain is built from TRBV13 and TRBJ2-2; 7 bases agree with TRBD2. From germline, CDR1 is PRHDT and CDR2 FYEKMQ (reference sequence). With V trimmed by 1 base and J by 2 bases, 7 bases remained unmatched. The CDR3 loop spans 17 amino acids. Written as DNA, the CDR3 is TGTGCCAGCAGCTTAGATTCCCTAGCGGCTAACACCGGGGAGCTGTTTTTT. This codes for CASSLDSLAANTGELFF.

This chain links TRBV11-2 with TRBJ1-1; no firm D call. The CDR3 sequence is 15 residues long. The V gene lost 6 bases and the J gene lost 0 bases, with 14 bases spanning the gap. The germline CDR1 and CDR2 sequences are SGHAT and FQNNGV. Written as DNA, the CDR3 is TGTGCCAGCAGGGATTTAATCCGGGTGAACACTGAAGCTTTCTTT. Amino acid sequence: CASRDLIRVNTEAFF.

The CDR3 sequence is CASSSRGGRGLYGYTF. The CDR3 region has the DNA TGTGCCAGCAGTTCCCGGGGGGGCAGGGGGTTGTATGGCTACACCTTC. This chain connects TRBV6-6 to TRBJ1-2; TRBD1 matches 7 bases. Trimming took 4 bases from V and 5 from J; bases not matched to a gene: 13. The CDR3 covers 16 residues. Germline values: CDR1 MNHNY, CDR2 SVGAGI (reference sequence).

This sequence joins TRBV4-1 and TRBJ2-7, with TRBD1 matching over 12 bases. V trimming: 1 base; J trimming: 6 bases; junction bases outside the gene matches: 4. CDR3 length: 15 residues. Germline V gives CDR1 MGHRA, CDR2 YSYEKL. DNA of the CDR3: TGCGCCAGCAGCCAAGCGGGGACAGGGGGCGGCGAGCAGTACTTC. Amino acids: CASSQAGTGGGEQYF.

The genes are TRBV28 and TRBJ1-2, with D perhaps TRBD1 (5 bases). The CDR3 is 12 residues long. Trimming took off 6 bases at V and 11 bases at J, with 16 bases between the two ends. Germline V CDR1 and CDR2: MDHEN, SYDVKM. The DNA for the CDR3 is TGTGCCAGCAGGCTAGGAGGGGTGGGTTACACCTTC. Protein product: CASRLGGVGYTF.

This clone was seen only a few times. The V and J genes are TRBV9 and TRBJ1-1; no definite D call. The CDR3 has 15 amino acids. Trimming took off 0 bases at V and 7 bases at J, with 16 bases between the two ends. Germline CDR1 and CDR2: SGDLS and YYNGEE. For the CDR3, the DNA is TGTGCCAGCAGCGTAGTATTTTCCGTGGGGATTGAAGCTTTCTTT. It yields the protein CASSVVFSVGIEAFF.

This clone was detected only a few times. The V call is TRBV29-1, the J call TRBJ1-5; D might be TRBD1 (6 bases). V lost 6 bases and J 3 bases, leaving 15 bases between the germline ends. Germline V CDR1 and CDR2: SQVTM, ANQGSEA. The CDR3 spans 14 residues. The CDR3 sequence is CSVVSGGTNQPQHF. Written as DNA, the CDR3 is TGCAGCGTAGTCAGCGGGGGCACCAATCAGCCCCAGCATTTT.